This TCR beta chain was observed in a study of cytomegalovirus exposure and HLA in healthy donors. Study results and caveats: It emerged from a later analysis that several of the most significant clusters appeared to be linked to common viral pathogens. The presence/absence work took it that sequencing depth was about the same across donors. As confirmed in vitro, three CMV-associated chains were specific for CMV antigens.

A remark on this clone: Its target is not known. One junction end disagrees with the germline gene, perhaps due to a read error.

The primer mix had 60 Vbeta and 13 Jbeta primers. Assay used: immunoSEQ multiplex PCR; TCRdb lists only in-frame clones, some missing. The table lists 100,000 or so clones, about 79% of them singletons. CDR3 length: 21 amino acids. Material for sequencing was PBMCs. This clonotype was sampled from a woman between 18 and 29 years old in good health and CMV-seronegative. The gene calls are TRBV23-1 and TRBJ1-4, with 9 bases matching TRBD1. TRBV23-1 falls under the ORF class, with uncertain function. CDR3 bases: TGCGCCAGCAGTCAATTAGATTGGGACAGGGAGACTGGCCCCCAATCCCGAAAAACTGTTTTT. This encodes CASSQLDWDRETGPQSRKTVF.